This T cell receptor (beta chain) is drawn from a study of human T cells and chemical hapten exposure. For the study at large: Alopecia universalis, totalis or areata was present in patients who were mostly female.

The time point: pre-sensitization, week 0. Treatment given: therapeutic diphenylcyclopropenone sensitization with weekly scalp DPC. The library gave individual cDNA molecules unique molecular identifiers. A single record per CDR3 protein comes from TCRdb applying MiXCR to the RACE reads. The sample has roughly 38,000 distinct CDR3 sequences, under 15% seen once. Findings and caveats of the study: TCRs at a frequency above 1 in 1000 stayed unchanged with DPC sensitization. There was a positive correlation between PT1 expanded TCR counts and patch test score.

This clonotype was picked up many times. No antigen is known for it. The CDR3 covers 15 residues. Germline V gives CDR1 MDHEN, CDR2 SYDVKM. The ends lost 4 bases at V and 4 bases at J; junction bases unmatched: 8. This specimen consisted of whole blood, obtained in connection with sensitization to the hapten diphenylcyclopropenone (DPC). This receptor was identified in a woman in her twenties or thirties with alopecia areata. Some clones in this sample may be carry-over from other donors' samples. This chain uses TRBV28 with TRBJ2-7; 9 positions match TRBD1. The CDR3 is CASSSAGTGWYEQYF. CDR3 DNA sequence: TGTGCCAGCAGTTCAGCCGGGACAGGGTGGTACGAGCAGTACTTC.